The subject of this entry is one TCR beta chain. Its target is unknown. The sample originates from a study of vaccination and CD4 T cells after COVID-19. Looking at the study overall: Every culture used as a control got a CEFX pool, an HIV-1 Nef pool, or no peptide.

Scientists ran DNA taken from cultured CD4+ T cells through the Oncomine TCR Beta short-read assay for sequencing. Using the QIAamp micro DNA kit, genomic DNA was extracted from the CD4+ T cells that had been cultured. TCRdb passed the PCR reads through MiXCR, listing each CDR3 protein once. Of 20,000 or so distinct CDR3 sequences in the sample, 44% were seen once. Trimming shortened V by 2 bases and J by 2 bases, and 18 bases separated the two germline ends. This CDR3 has 17 amino acids. In germline, CDR1 is MNHEY, CDR2 SVGAGI. Treatment noted: 10-day PBMC culture with coronavirus spike peptide pools or control peptides (ViraFEST assay).

Sample: CD4+ T cells from blood, cultured in vitro, taken before SARS-CoV-2 vaccination. This TCR was sampled from a human donor who had recovered from COVID-19. The V gene is TRBV6-5, the J gene TRBJ1-2; D is unclear. The CDR3 region is CASSYRSLRRENYGYTF. CDR3 DNA sequence: TGTGCCAGCAGTTACCGATCCCTCCGGCGGGAGAACTATGGCTACACCTTC.